Below, 30 T cell receptor beta chains from the same sample are listed, as sequenced in a study of blood T cell repertoires in COVID-19. Clones were read by immunoSEQ multiplex PCR, and TCRdb kept only the in-frame ones, dropping some. The table lists 150,000 to 200,000 clones, 88% of them singletons. Input material: peripheral blood. The receptors were gathered from a man aged 45-65 years who had recovered from COVID-19.

This chain links TRBV7-9 with TRBJ2-1; TRBD1 aligns across 12 bases. V lost 5 bases, J lost 7 bases, and 9 bases stayed unmatched. CDR3 length equals 16 residues. The germline V gene encodes CDR1 SEHNR and CDR2 FQNEAQ (reference sequence). The CDR3: CASSPPRGQGANEQFF. The CDR3 DNA follows: TGTGCCAGCAGCCCCCCCCGGGGACAGGGGGCGAATGAGCAGTTCTTC.

This clone was picked up one time. The chain employs TRBV5-4 and TRBJ2-2; 11 bases fit TRBD1. This CDR3 region has 15 residues. J gave up 7 bases and V 4 bases, and 6 bases lay outside the gene matches. Per germline, CDR1 SGHNT and CDR2 YYREEE (reference sequence). The chain's CDR3 is CASSARTGGGGELFF. The CDR3, as DNA: TGTGCCAGCAGCGCAAGGACAGGGGGCGGCGGGGAGCTGTTTTTT.

V gene TRBV27 combines with J gene TRBJ2-7; D call uncertain. V was cut by 6 bases and J by 3 bases, with 18 bases left in between. Germline lookup yields CDR1 MNHEY and CDR2 SMNVEV (reference sequence). The CDR3 is 15 amino acids. The DNA of the CDR3 is TGTGCCAGCAGACGCCCAGGTGGGCTCCTCTACGAGCAGTACTTC. It encodes CASRRPGGLLYEQYF.

The chain has TRBV7-2 and TRBJ2-5, with TRBD1 matching over 12 bases. With 7 bases clipped from V and 5 bases from J, the junction kept 5 bases outside the gene matches. The germline gives CDR1 SGHTA, CDR2 FQGNSA. This CDR3 region has 14 residues. CDR3 amino acids: CASTGTGGGETQYF. DNA for the CDR3: TGTGCCAGCACCGGGACAGGGGGCGGGGAGACCCAGTACTTC.

This rearrangement joins TRBV27 to TRBJ2-1; TRBD1 is a possible D gene (5 bases). The V end lost 4 bases, the J end lost 3 bases, and 16 bases lay between the germline ends. Germline CDR1 MNHEY, CDR2 SMNVEV (reference sequence). The CDR3 totals 16 residues. The CDR3 DNA is TGTGCCAGCAGTTCGCAGGGTATCCGGTACTACAATGAGCAGTTCTTC. Its translation: CASSSQGIRYYNEQFF.

The rearrangement links TRBV24-1 to TRBJ1-2, with D possibly matching TRBD1 (5 bases). The V gene's germline CDR1 is KGHDR and CDR2 SFDVKD. CDR3 size: 16 residues. Trimming shortened V by 0 bases and J by 1 base, and 11 bases separated the two germline ends. CDR3 amino acids: CATSDLRQGGNYGYTF. In DNA, the CDR3 is TGTGCCACCAGTGATTTGCGGCAGGGAGGTAACTATGGCTACACCTTC.

The rearrangement links TRBV6-5 to TRBJ1-2, with 9 bases lining up with TRBD1. This CDR3 has 15 residues. V lost 6 bases and J lost 5; bases outside the gene matches: 10. Per the germline V gene, CDR1 is MNHEY and CDR2 is SVGAGI. The CDR3 DNA reads as TGTGCCAGCAGACCGCCGGGACAGGGAGGGTATGGCTACACCTTC. Translated: CASRPPGQGGYGYTF.

This sequence joins TRBV7-3 and TRBJ2-3; D uncertain. The CDR3 loop spans 15 amino acids. Trimming removed 2 bases from V and 6 bases from J, with 15 bases in between. CDR1 is SGHTA, CDR2 FQGTGA, per germline. The CDR3 region is CASSLSLGFADTQYF. The CDR3 region has the DNA TGTGCCAGCAGCTTATCACTCGGGTTCGCTGATACGCAGTATTTT.

Comment on this clone: Distinct nucleotide sequences in the sample also encode this CDR3. The chain joins TRBV7-2 to TRBJ2-7, with D perhaps TRBD1 (5 bases). CDR1 is SGHTA, CDR2 FQGNSA, per germline. The V end lost 3 bases, the J end lost 7 bases, and 13 bases lay between the germline ends. The CDR3 length is 13 residues. The CDR3, as DNA: TGTGCCAGCAGCTTGCCCAGGGTGGGTGAGCAGTACTTC. Encoded protein: CASSLPRVGEQYF.

DNA of the CDR3: TGTGCCAGCAGTGATTACCGACTAGCGGGAGGAGCGGATACGCAGTATTTT. This encodes CASSDYRLAGGADTQYF. The rearrangement joins TRBV2 to TRBJ2-3; 13 nucleotides line up with TRBD2. This CDR3 is built from 17 residues. Germline V CDR1 and CDR2: SNHLY, FYNNEI. Trimming removed 3 bases from V and 6 bases from J; junction bases left unmatched: 9.

The chain recombines TRBV5-5 with TRBJ2-5, with 9 bases that match TRBD1. V was clipped by 4 bases and J by 0 bases; unmatched bases: 7. Germline loops: CDR1 SGHKS, CDR2 YYEKEE (reference sequence). This CDR3 contains 16 residues. The DNA of the CDR3 is TGTGCCAGCAGCCGAGGGGGACAGGGCTACCAAGAGACCCAGTACTTC. It translates to CASSRGGQGYQETQYF. The variable domain in full, completed from reference TRBV5-5 and TRBJ2-5, reads DAGVTQSPTHLIKTRGQQVTLRCSPISGHKSVSWYQQVLGQGPQFIFQYYEKEERGRGNFPDRFSARQFPNYSSELNVNALLLGDSALYLCASSRGGQGYQETQYFGPGTRLLVL.

The chain couples TRBV12-3 or TRBV12-4 to TRBJ2-1; D remains unclear. Between the trimmed V and J ends, which lost 6 bases and 7 bases, there was a span of 10 bases. There are 12 residues in the CDR3. CDR3 sequence (DNA): TGTGCCAGCAGCCGAACCGGGAATGAGCAGTTCTTC. The encoded protein is CASSRTGNEQFF.

This CDR3 is CASRADRASTGELFF. The CDR3 region has the DNA TGCGCCAGCAGGGCGGACAGGGCGTCCACCGGGGAGCTGTTTTTT. The V call is TRBV10-1, the J call TRBJ2-2; 8 bases line up with TRBD1. Germline lookup yields CDR1 WNHNN and CDR2 SYGVQD (reference sequence). The ends lost 6 bases at V and 4 bases at J; junction bases unmatched: 7. This CDR3 comprises 15 residues.

The rearrangement links TRBV7-3 to TRBJ2-6; D is perhaps TRBD1 (6 bases). CDR1 is SGHTA and CDR2 is FQGTGA in the germline V gene. The CDR3 contains 18 residues. V dropped 0 bases and J dropped 1 base, with 13 bases sitting between them. In DNA form, the CDR3 reads TGTGCCAGCAGCTTAACGGGCAGGGGACGGTCTGGGGCCAACGTCCTGACTTTC. Protein: CASSLTGRGRSGANVLTF.

The rearrangement uses TRBV18 and TRBJ1-1, with D possibly TRBD1 on 6 matching bases. CDR1 and CDR2 from the germline V gene are KGHSH and LQKENI. The V end was cut by 5 bases, the J end by 0 bases, with 10 bases between. The CDR3 has 14 residues. The DNA of the CDR3 is TGTGCCAGCTCAATGACAGGACTGAACACTGAAGCTTTCTTT. It is translated as CASSMTGLNTEAFF. Using reference TRBV18 and TRBJ1-1 for the parts outside the CDR3, the full variable domain is NAGVMQNPRHLVRRRGQEARLRCSPMKGHSHVYWYRQLPEEGLKFMVYLQKENIIDESGMPKERFSAEFPKEGPSILRIQQVVRGDSAAYFCASSMTGLNTEAFFGQGTRLTVV.

The chain links TRBV28 to TRBJ2-2, with D maybe TRBD1 (5 bases). CDR1 and CDR2 (germline): MDHEN, SYDVKM. V was pared by 6 bases and J by 1 base, with 21 bases between. The CDR3 covers 18 residues. CDR3: CASSGGYFRGLNTGELFF. The CDR3 coding sequence is TGTGCCAGCAGCGGTGGATACTTTAGGGGCCTGAACACCGGGGAGCTGTTTTTT.

The V call is TRBV4-3, the J call TRBJ2-7; 9 bases align to TRBD1. The length of the CDR3 is 14 residues. The V gene end was trimmed by 4 bases and the J gene end by 2 bases; junction bases not matched to a gene: 3. Germline V lookup: CDR1 LGHNA, CDR2 YSLEER. CDR3 residues: CASSPRTGAYEQYF. CDR3 sequence (DNA): TGCGCCAGCAGCCCCAGGACAGGGGCCTACGAGCAGTACTTC.

V gene TRBV18 combines with J gene TRBJ2-1, with TRBD1 matching over 7 bases. The length of the CDR3 is 16 residues. V was pared by 4 bases and J by 1 base, with 7 bases of the junction left unmatched. Germline CDR1 and CDR2: KGHSH and LQKENI. Here the CDR3 reads CASSQILGQSYNEQFF. The DNA for the CDR3 is TGTGCCAGCTCACAAATCTTGGGACAGTCCTACAATGAGCAGTTCTTC.

The rearrangement uses TRBV18 and TRBJ2-5, with 7 nucleotides matching TRBD2. The CDR3 is 13 amino acids. V lost 0 bases, J lost 5 bases, and 0 bases stayed unmatched. CDR1 and CDR2 from the germline V gene are KGHSH and LQKENI. The CDR3 sequence is CASSPPGGETQYF. The DNA of the CDR3 is TGTGCCAGCTCACCACCGGGGGGGGAGACCCAGTACTTC.

This rearrangement joins TRBV3-1 (or the pseudogene TRBV3-2) to TRBJ2-3; possibly TRBD2 for D (6 bases). CDR3 size: 16 residues. Germline CDR1 reads LGHDT; CDR2 reads YNNKEL (reference sequence). V was clipped by 1 base and J by 4 bases, with 15 bases between them. The CDR3 reads CASSQGAGRGADTQYF. In DNA form, the CDR3 reads TGTGCCAGCAGCCAAGGCGCGGGGCGTGGGGCAGATACGCAGTATTTT.

V gene TRBV15 combines with J gene TRBJ2-7, with a weak D call TRBD1 (5 bases). Germline-derived CDR1 and CDR2 are LNHNV and YYDKDF (reference sequence). V was trimmed by 0 bases and J by 4 bases, leaving 7 bases between them. This CDR3 has 13 amino acids. CDR3 loop: CATSRETVYEQYF. The CDR3 DNA reads as TGTGCCACCAGCAGAGAGACAGTTTACGAGCAGTACTTC.

This clone was seen a handful of times. This chain joins TRBV5-4 and TRBJ2-2; 8 positions match TRBD1. Germline CDR1 SGHNT, CDR2 YYREEE (reference sequence). The junction had 9 bases not matched to a gene; V was cut back by 4 bases and J by 7 bases. The length of the CDR3 is 15 residues. CDR3 loop: CASSTPQGVDGELFF. The CDR3 nucleotides are TGTGCCAGCAGCACGCCACAGGGGGTCGACGGGGAGCTGTTTTTT.

The CDR3 region has the DNA TGTGCCAGCAGCCCCGTTGGGGGGACAGGGGGTTCACCCCTCCACTTT. Its protein product is CASSPVGGTGGSPLHF. The V call is TRBV7-9, the J call TRBJ1-6; 11 bases map to TRBD1. V shed 5 bases, J shed 9 bases, and the junction held 9 bases outside the gene matches. CDR1 is SEHNR and CDR2 is FQNEAQ in the germline V gene (reference sequence). This CDR3 has 16 residues.

The chain employs TRBV21-1 and TRBJ2-4; the DNA was not used to check the table's D call, TRBD1. TRBV21-1 is annotated as a pseudogene. This CDR3 is 10 amino acids long. CDR3 residues: CASSKGQGVF. DNA of the CDR3: TGTGCCAGCAGCAAGGGACAGGGGGTTTTC.

Only one count was recorded for this clone. The V and J genes are TRBV4-3 and TRBJ1-5; TRBD1 aligns across 8 bases. The V gene end was trimmed by 0 bases and the J gene end by 6 bases; junction bases not matched to a gene: 16. The CDR3 is made up of 19 amino acids. Germline CDR1 LGHNA, CDR2 YSLEER. Written as DNA, the CDR3 is TGCGCCAGCAGCCAAGATTCCACTCGACCCGGACAGGGCAGTCAGCCCCAGCATTTT. Its translation is CASSQDSTRPGQGSQPQHF.

The V and J genes are TRBV27 and TRBJ1-2, with 8 bases fitting TRBD1. With V trimmed by 2 bases and J by 8 bases, 7 bases remained unmatched. Germline values: CDR1 MNHEY, CDR2 SMNVEV (reference sequence). This CDR3 has 14 amino acids. CDR3 in DNA: TGTGCCAGCAGTTTAGGGCAGGGGGCAGGAGGCTACACCTTC. Residues: CASSLGQGAGGYTF.

The V call is TRBV15, the J call TRBJ2-3; TRBD2 matches 12 bases. CDR3 size: 18 residues. The germline V gene has CDR1 LNHNV and CDR2 YYDKDF (reference sequence). The V and J ends lost 4 bases and 6 bases, in that order; junction bases with no gene match: 14. CDR3 residues: CATSIASGGAQVGDTQYF. In DNA form, the CDR3 reads TGTGCCACCAGCATAGCTAGCGGGGGGGCCCAAGTAGGGGATACGCAGTATTTT.

The V and J genes are TRBV27 and TRBJ1-6; 10 positions agree with TRBD1. The CDR3 runs 15 residues. The V gene end was trimmed by 4 bases and the J gene end by 13 bases; junction bases not matched to a gene: 10. Germline V gene data show CDR1 as MNHEY and CDR2 as SMNVEV (reference sequence). The CDR3 region has the DNA TGTGCCAGCAGTTCGAGACCGGGACAGGGGATTCCCCTCCACTTT. Encoded protein: CASSSRPGQGIPLHF.

This clone was seen a few times. The chain has TRBV12-3 or TRBV12-4 and TRBJ1-3; D not certain. The V end lost 6 bases, the J end lost 0 bases, and 6 bases lay between the germline ends. The CDR3 loop spans 13 amino acids. The CDR3 region is CASSKSSGNTIYF. The CDR3, as DNA: TGTGCCAGCAGCAAGAGCTCTGGAAACACCATATATTTT.

The chain links TRBV3-1 (or the pseudogene TRBV3-2) to TRBJ2-3, with TRBD2 matching over 9 bases. The germline gives CDR1 LGHDT, CDR2 YNNKEL (reference sequence). Unmatched junction bases numbered 4, after V lost 1 base and J lost 5 bases. The CDR3 covers 15 residues. CDR3 coding DNA: TGTGCCAGCAGCCAAGCTAGCGGGGCGGGAGATACGCAGTATTTT. The encoded protein is CASSQASGAGDTQYF.